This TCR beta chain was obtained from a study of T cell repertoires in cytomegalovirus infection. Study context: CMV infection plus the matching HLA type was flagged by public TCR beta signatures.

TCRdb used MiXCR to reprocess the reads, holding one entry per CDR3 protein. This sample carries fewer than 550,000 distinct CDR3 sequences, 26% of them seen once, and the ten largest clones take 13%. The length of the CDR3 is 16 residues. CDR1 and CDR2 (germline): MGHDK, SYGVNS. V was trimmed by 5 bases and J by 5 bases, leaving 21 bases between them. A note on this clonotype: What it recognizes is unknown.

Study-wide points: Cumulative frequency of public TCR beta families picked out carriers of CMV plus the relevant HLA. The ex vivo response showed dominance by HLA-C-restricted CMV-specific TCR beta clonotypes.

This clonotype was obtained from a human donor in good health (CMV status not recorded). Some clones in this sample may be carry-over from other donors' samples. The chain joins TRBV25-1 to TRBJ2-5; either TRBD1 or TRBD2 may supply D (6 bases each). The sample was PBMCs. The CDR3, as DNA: TGTGCCAGCAGTCGAGGCGGGGCAGGGGTAGGTGAGACCCAGTACTTC. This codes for CASSRGGAGVGETQYF.